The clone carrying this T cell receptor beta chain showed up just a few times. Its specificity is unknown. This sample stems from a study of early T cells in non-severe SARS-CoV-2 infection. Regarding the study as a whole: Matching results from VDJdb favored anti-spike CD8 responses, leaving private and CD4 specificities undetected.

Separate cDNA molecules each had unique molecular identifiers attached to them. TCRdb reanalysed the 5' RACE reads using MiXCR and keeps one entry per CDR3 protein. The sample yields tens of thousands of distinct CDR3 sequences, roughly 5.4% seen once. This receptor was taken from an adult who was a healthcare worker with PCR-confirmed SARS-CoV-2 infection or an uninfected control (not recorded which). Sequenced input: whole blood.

The CDR3 DNA sequence: TGTGCCAGCAGGGGGGGGACCTACGAGCAGTACTTC. It translates to CASRGGTYEQYF. This chain uses TRBV6-5 with TRBJ2-7, with 7 nucleotides matching TRBD2. CDR1 and CDR2 (germline): MNHEY, SVGAGI. V shed 6 bases and J 2 bases; nucleotides not matched to a gene: 1. This CDR3 is built from 12 residues.